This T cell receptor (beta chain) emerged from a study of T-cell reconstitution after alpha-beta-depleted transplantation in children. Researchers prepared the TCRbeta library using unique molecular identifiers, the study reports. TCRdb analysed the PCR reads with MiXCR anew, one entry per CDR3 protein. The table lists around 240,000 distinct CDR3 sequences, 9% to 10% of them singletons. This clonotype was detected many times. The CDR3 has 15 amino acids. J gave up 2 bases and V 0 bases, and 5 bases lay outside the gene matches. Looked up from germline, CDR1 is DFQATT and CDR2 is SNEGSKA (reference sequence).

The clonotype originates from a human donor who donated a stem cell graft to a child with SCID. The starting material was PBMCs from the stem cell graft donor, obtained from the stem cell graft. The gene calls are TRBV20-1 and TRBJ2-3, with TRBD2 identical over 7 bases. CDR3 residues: CSARDSSGVTDTQYF. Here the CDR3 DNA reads TGCAGTGCTAGAGATTCCAGCGGGGTCACAGATACGCAGTATTTT.